This TCR beta chain came from a study of breast tumors, draining lymph nodes, adjacent tissues. The lymph nodes were axillary draining lymph nodes from breast cancer patients. In TCRdb, the multiplex PCR reads were re-called with MiXCR into one record per CDR3 protein. The sample has under 150,000 distinct CDR3 sequences; approximately 20% are singletons. Per the germline V gene, CDR1 is MNHNS and CDR2 is SASEGT. The length of the CDR3 is 19 residues. The trim removed 5 bases at V and 3 bases at J, leaving 17 bases unmatched. The clonotype comes from a female donor with breast cancer. Some clones in this sample may be carry-over from other donors' samples. The genes are TRBV6-1 and TRBJ2-3; 10 nucleotides match TRBD1. The sequencing input was axillary lymph node tissue. The CDR3 reads CASSPKGQGVGGGTDTQYF. The DNA of the CDR3 is TGTGCCAGCAGTCCTAAAGGACAGGGGGTTGGCGGGGGAACAGATACGCAGTATTTT.